Each of the 32 T cell receptor beta chains below was sequenced from the same sample in a study of a mutant IDH1 vaccine in newly diagnosed glioma. Profiling relied on immunoSEQ multiplex PCR, and the TCRdb table lists in-frame clones only, not all of them. The repertoire includes about 55,000 clones, about 80% of them detected once, and 6% to 6.5% sits in the top ten. These receptors are not linked to any known antigen. Time point reported: week 23, last vaccination. The vaccine gave 300 ug of a 20-mer mutant IDH1 peptide subcutaneously per dose. Source: PBMCs, taken from a glioma patient whose treatment included an IDH1 peptide vaccine. The receptors were sampled from a man aged 35-49 years with glioma.

The rearrangement uses TRBV10-2 and TRBJ2-6; 8 bases line up with TRBD1. The germline V gene encodes CDR1 WSHSY and CDR2 SAAADI. V shed 7 bases, J shed 0 bases, and the junction held 8 bases outside the gene matches. CDR3 size: 17 residues. In nucleotides, the CDR3 is TGCGCCAGCAATGGACAGGGAGAATTCTCTGGGGCCAACGTCCTGACTTTC. This translates into CASNGQGEFSGANVLTF.

This chain joins TRBV7-2 and TRBJ1-3; a possible D gene is TRBD1 (5 bases). Germline V CDR1 and CDR2: SGHTA, FQGNSA. The CDR3 has 15 residues. V lost 3 bases to trimming and J lost 7 bases, with 16 bases between them. CDR3 bases: TGTGCCAGCAGCTTCACGTCAGGGACCCCCAACACCATATATTTT. It encodes CASSFTSGTPNTIYF.

J is TRBJ2-4 and V is TRBV2; 7 bases agree with TRBD1. J was trimmed by 0 bases and V by 11 bases; bases with no gene match: 19. The germline gives CDR1 SNHLY, CDR2 FYNNEI. This CDR3 has 18 residues. The CDR3 protein is CASFGKGADGVAKNIQYF. As DNA, the CDR3 is TGTGCCTCCTTCGGAAAGGGGGCAGACGGGGTAGCCAAAAACATTCAGTACTTC.

The V and J genes are TRBV5-1 and TRBJ2-3; 7 positions match TRBD1. Trimming removed 4 bases from V and 4 bases from J; junction bases left unmatched: 6. The CDR3 runs to 14 residues. Germline CDR1 and CDR2: SGHRS and YFSETQ. CDR3: CASSLGQDPDTQYF. CDR3 DNA: TGCGCCAGCAGCCTCGGACAGGACCCAGATACGCAGTATTTT.

This clone was seen only a few times. This rearrangement joins TRBV21-1 to TRBJ1-1. TRBV21-1 corresponds to a pseudogene. The CDR3 contains 11 residues. CDR3 DNA: TGTGCCAGCAGCACTAGAGCTGAAGCTTTCTTT. This translates into CASSTRAEAFF.

This chain joins TRBV6-5 and TRBJ2-7; the D gene is possibly TRBD1 (5 bases). CDR1 is MNHEY and CDR2 is SVGAGI in the germline V gene. Trimming removed 0 bases at V and 0 bases at J, with 6 bases between. This CDR3 region has 14 residues. The CDR3 sequence: CASSYSQGSYEQYF. The DNA of the CDR3 is TGTGCCAGCAGTTACTCCCAGGGCTCCTACGAGCAGTACTTC.

The rearrangement joins TRBV7-2 to TRBJ2-1, with a possible D match to TRBD2 (5 bases). The CDR3 consists of 16 residues. Trimming left V 5 bases short and J 4 bases short, with 18 bases between. The germline V gene encodes CDR1 SGHTA and CDR2 FQGNSA. CDR3 protein: CASSLSSGVNYNEQFF. The CDR3 DNA reads TGTGCCAGCAGCCTTTCTTCCGGGGTCAATTACAATGAGCAGTTCTTC.

The CDR3: CASSSEVASGNEQFF. CDR3 sequence (DNA): TGTGCCAGCAGCTCTGAGGTGGCTAGCGGGAATGAGCAGTTCTTC. The chain has TRBV5-5 and TRBJ2-1, with TRBD2 matching over 8 bases. This CDR3 has 15 residues. With V trimmed by 3 bases and J by 7 bases, 9 bases remained unmatched. Looked up from germline, CDR1 is SGHKS and CDR2 is YYEKEE (reference sequence).

This clone was detected once. The genes are TRBV7-9 and TRBJ2-5; TRBD2 agrees at 9 bases. Looked up from germline, CDR1 is SEHNR and CDR2 is FQNEAQ (reference sequence). This CDR3 region has 15 residues. V was clipped by 3 bases and J by 3 bases; unmatched bases: 5. CDR3 in DNA: TGTGCCAGCAGCTTCTATAGCGGGGGTAAAGAGACCCAGTACTTC. This codes for CASSFYSGGKETQYF.

The J gene is TRBJ1-1, the V gene TRBV2, with 7 bases fitting TRBD1. The ends lost 8 bases at V and 1 base at J; junction bases unmatched: 4. Germline V gene data show CDR1 as SNHLY and CDR2 as FYNNEI. The CDR3 length is 13 residues. As DNA, the CDR3 is TGTGCCAGCGGGGGACAGCAGAACACTGAAGCTTTCTTT. This sequence encodes CASGGQQNTEAFF.

The chain links TRBV6-1 to TRBJ2-5; D is unresolved. The V and J ends lost 0 bases and 4 bases respectively, with 9 bases between them. Germline assignment: CDR1 MNHNS and CDR2 SASEGT. The CDR3 extends over 14 amino acids. CDR3 bases: TGTGCCAGCAGTGAAGCACGATTAGGAGAGACCCAGTACTTC. Protein sequence: CASSEARLGETQYF.

The chain combines TRBV5-1 with TRBJ2-1, with D hard to call. V gave up 6 bases and J gave up 6 bases, with 16 bases separating them. The CDR3 is 14 residues long. Per germline, CDR1 SGHRS and CDR2 YFSETQ. CDR3 amino acids: CASNFLSASNEQFF. The CDR3 DNA sequence: TGCGCCAGCAACTTTTTGTCAGCAAGCAATGAGCAGTTCTTC.

In regard to this clone: Other DNA variants within this sample encode the same CDR3. The V gene is TRBV29-1, the J gene TRBJ2-1; D gene ambiguous. Germline loops: CDR1 SQVTM, CDR2 ANQGSEA. The CDR3 has 10 amino acids. The V end lost 4 bases, the J end lost 5 bases, and 3 bases lay between the germline ends. In nucleotides, the CDR3 is TGCAGCGTTGGCGACAATGAGCAGTTCTTC. As protein: CSVGDNEQFF.

The CDR3 loop is CASSLESGGDYGYTF. CDR3 sequence (DNA): TGCGCCAGCAGCTTGGAGTCAGGGGGAGACTATGGCTACACCTTC. The chain links TRBV5-1 to TRBJ1-2; 7 bases match TRBD1. The germline gives CDR1 SGHRS, CDR2 YFSETQ. The CDR3 totals 15 residues. V lost 0 bases, J lost 3 bases, and 5 bases stayed unmatched.

This clone has just a few counts. The chain links TRBV7-2 to TRBJ1-5; no clear D. V lost 2 bases to trimming and J lost 0 bases, with 11 bases between them. CDR3 size: 16 residues. CDR1 and CDR2 from the germline V gene are SGHTA and FQGNSA. Written as DNA, the CDR3 is TGTGCCAGCAGCTTAAACGCGAGAGTTAGCAATCAGCCCCAGCATTTT. Protein sequence: CASSLNARVSNQPQHF.

CDR3 sequence (DNA): TGTGCCAGCGGGAGGGACAGCACAGATACGCAGTATTTT. Protein sequence: CASGRDSTDTQYF. This sequence joins TRBV6-5 and TRBJ2-3; TRBD2 matches at 7 bases. The CDR3 loop spans 13 amino acids. The germline CDR1 and CDR2 sequences are MNHEY and SVGAGI. With V trimmed by 8 bases and J by 0 bases, 2 bases remained unmatched.

V is TRBV7-8 and J is TRBJ1-2, with 7 bases identical to TRBD1. The CDR3 contains 13 residues. V lost 5 bases and J lost 3; bases outside the gene matches: 3. Germline V lookup: CDR1 SGHVS, CDR2 FQNEAQ. The CDR3 sequence is CASSPGTDYGYTF. The CDR3 DNA is TGTGCCAGCAGCCCCGGGACAGACTATGGCTACACCTTC.

The CDR3 bases are TGCAGCGTGCGGGGTACTAGCACAGATACGCAGTATTTT. As protein: CSVRGTSTDTQYF. J is TRBJ2-3 and V is TRBV29-1; maybe TRBD2 (6 bases). CDR3 size: 13 residues. Trimming stripped 6 bases from V and 0 bases from J, with 10 bases between. Germline values: CDR1 SQVTM, CDR2 ANQGSEA.

This clone was counted a few times. The rearrangement joins TRBV30 to TRBJ1-1; TRBD1 is a possible D gene (5 bases). The CDR3 length is 15 residues. Trimming took off 2 bases at V and 3 bases at J, with 16 bases between the two ends. CDR1 and CDR2 (germline): GTSNPN, SVGIG (reference sequence). CDR3 amino acids: CAWSMGWGFDTEAFF. The CDR3 DNA reads as TGTGCCTGGAGTATGGGGTGGGGGTTCGACACTGAAGCTTTCTTT.

The CDR3 sequence is CASRYQEDNEQFF. CDR3 in DNA: TGTGCCAGCAGGTACCAAGAAGACAATGAGCAGTTCTTC. The rearrangement links TRBV27 to TRBJ2-1; D unresolved. CDR3 size: 13 residues. V lost 6 bases and J lost 5, with 11 bases in between. The germline V gene encodes CDR1 MNHEY and CDR2 SMNVEV (reference sequence).

This clone was seen a handful of times. This chain joins TRBV6-5 and TRBJ1-1; D remains unclear. The CDR3 is made up of 13 amino acids. Germline CDR1 MNHEY, CDR2 SVGAGI. Trimming cost V 4 bases and J 1 base, with 7 bases left between them. The CDR3 DNA reads as TGTGCCAGCAGTTCACAGAGGAACACTGAAGCTTTCTTT. Amino acids: CASSSQRNTEAFF.

The V gene is TRBV2, the J gene TRBJ2-1; D ambiguous. The CDR3 covers 14 residues. Looked up from germline, CDR1 is SNHLY and CDR2 is FYNNEI. V was clipped by 8 bases and J by 0 bases, with 11 bases between them. The CDR3 here is CASALKLSYNEQFF. The CDR3 nucleotides read TGTGCCAGCGCTTTGAAGCTCTCCTACAATGAGCAGTTCTTC.

The V and J genes are TRBV30 and TRBJ1-1; the D is unclear. Per germline, CDR1 GTSNPN and CDR2 SVGIG (reference sequence). The CDR3 is made up of 12 amino acids. Trimming stripped 1 base from V and 4 bases from J, with 7 bases between. Here the CDR3 reads CAWSGRGTEAFF. CDR3 DNA sequence: TGTGCCTGGAGTGGACGGGGCACTGAAGCTTTCTTT.

The V and J genes are TRBV27 and TRBJ2-7; TRBD1 is a possible D gene (6 bases). The germline CDR1 and CDR2 sequences are MNHEY and SMNVEV (reference sequence). The CDR3 has 13 residues. Between the trimmed V and J ends, which lost 2 bases and 3 bases, there was a span of 8 bases. CDR3 loop: CASSLRTDYEQYF. In nucleotides, the CDR3 is TGTGCCAGCAGTTTACGGACAGACTACGAGCAGTACTTC.

In this sample, this clone turned up a few times. This chain joins TRBV18 and TRBJ1-5; D is perhaps TRBD1 (5 bases). V lost 3 bases to trimming and J lost 3 bases, with 9 bases between them. Germline loops: CDR1 KGHSH, CDR2 LQKENI. The CDR3 covers 14 residues. The CDR3 DNA sequence: TGTGCCAGCTCACCGGACACACCCAATCAGCCCCAGCATTTT. As protein: CASSPDTPNQPQHF.

The chain employs TRBV6-6 and TRBJ1-5, with TRBD1 identical over 7 bases. J was trimmed by 4 bases and V by 5 bases; bases with no gene match: 8. Germline lookup yields CDR1 MNHNY and CDR2 SVGAGI (reference sequence). This CDR3 contains 15 residues. This chain's CDR3 is CASSQQGTANQPQHF. CDR3 nucleotide sequence: TGTGCCAGCAGTCAACAGGGGACAGCAAATCAGCCCCAGCATTTT.

The V gene is TRBV4-1, the J gene TRBJ1-1; D is unresolved. V was trimmed by 8 bases and J by 0 bases, leaving 13 bases between them. Germline V gene data show CDR1 as MGHRA and CDR2 as YSYEKL. There are 14 residues in the CDR3. CDR3 DNA: TGCGCCAGCTCCCCCGCCCCCCTGAACACTGAAGCTTTCTTT. This translates into CASSPAPLNTEAFF.

The chain employs TRBV5-4 and TRBJ1-2; TRBD1 aligns across 7 bases. Germline V gene sequence: CDR1 SGHNT, CDR2 YYREEE (reference sequence). With 3 bases clipped from V and 0 bases from J, the junction kept 2 bases outside the gene matches. This CDR3 has 14 amino acids. For the CDR3, the DNA is TGTGCCAGCAGCTCCGGACAGGCTAACTATGGCTACACCTTC. Protein: CASSSGQANYGYTF.

The chain uses TRBV29-1 and TRBJ2-7; a weak D match, TRBD1 (6 bases). Per germline, CDR1 SQVTM and CDR2 ANQGSEA. Between the trimmed V and J ends, which lost 5 bases and 2 bases, there was a span of 10 bases. The CDR3 loop spans 12 amino acids. CDR3 DNA sequence: TGCAGCGTTTGGGACACTCCCTACGAGCAGTACTTC. Its protein is CSVWDTPYEQYF.

The V and J genes are TRBV13 and TRBJ2-2; 7 nucleotides line up with TRBD2. After removal of 1 base from V and 4 bases from J, the junction contained 6 bases not matched to a gene. Germline-derived CDR1 and CDR2 are PRHDT and FYEKMQ (reference sequence). The CDR3 extends over 16 amino acids. In nucleotides, the CDR3 is TGTGCCAGCAGCTTAGCGGCTAGCGGAGGCACCGGGGAGCTGTTTTTT. It yields the protein CASSLAASGGTGELFF.

The gene calls are TRBV12-5 and TRBJ1-5; 8 nucleotides match TRBD1. This CDR3 contains 16 residues. V was pared by 2 bases and J by 5 bases, with 8 bases of the junction left unmatched. Germline V lookup: CDR1 LGHNT, CDR2 FRNRAP. The CDR3 loop is CASGLRVTTGDQPQHF. CDR3 coding DNA: TGTGCTAGTGGTTTGCGCGTTACGACAGGGGATCAGCCCCAGCATTTT.

In its sample, this clone was seen once. The chain has TRBV9 and TRBJ2-2; 9 nucleotides align to TRBD2. V gave up 3 bases and J gave up 6 bases; unmatched junction bases: 18. Germline V gives CDR1 SGDLS, CDR2 YYNGEE. The CDR3 consists of 19 residues. Here the CDR3 DNA reads TGTGCCAGCAGCGAAGAACGGTCTTTGGGCGGGGGGGCTTCCGGGGAGCTGTTTTTT. This gives the protein CASSEERSLGGGASGELFF. Combining the CDR3 with reference TRBV9 and TRBJ2-2 gives the whole variable domain DSGVTQTPKHLITATGQRVTLRCSPRSGDLSVYWYQQSLDQGLQFLIQYYNGEERAKGNILERFSAQQFPDLHSELNLSSLELGDSALYFCASSEERSLGGGASGELFFGEGSRLTVL.